These 16 T cell receptor beta chains were all obtained from the same sample, sequenced in a study of OX40 agonist ivuxolimab in advanced cancers. The method was immunoSEQ multiplex PCR; TCRdb's version includes in-frame clones alone and lacks a portion of them. The sample records 40,000 to 60,000 clones, more than 75% being singletons. The sample consisted of CD4+ or CD8+ T cells sorted from blood, taken in a trial of the OX40 agonist ivuxolimab. The receptors come from an adult with an advanced solid tumor such as melanoma, head and neck, liver or kidney cancer.

This rearrangement joins TRBV6-6 to TRBJ1-2; D is unresolved. The CDR3 loop spans 14 amino acids. The V end lost 2 bases, the J end lost 3 bases, and 10 bases lay between the germline ends. Germline V gene sequence: CDR1 MNHNY, CDR2 SVGAGI (reference sequence). Written as DNA, the CDR3 is TGTGCCAGCAGTTACCTCCCAGAGGACTATGGCTACACCTTC. As protein: CASSYLPEDYGYTF.

The rearrangement uses TRBV9 and TRBJ1-2; D is unresolved. V shed 0 bases and J shed 6 bases, with 9 bases lying between them. The CDR3 length is 13 residues. Germline assignment: CDR1 SGDLS and CDR2 YYNGEE. CDR3 sequence (DNA): TGTGCCAGCAGCGTAGTAGGCATTAATGGCTACACCTTC. Protein sequence: CASSVVGINGYTF.

The chain carries TRBV10-2 and TRBJ2-5; possible D gene TRBD2, 6 bases. V was shortened by 9 bases and J by 4 bases, with 18 bases between the two germline ends. The CDR3 runs 14 residues. From germline, CDR1 is WSHSY and CDR2 SAAADI. The CDR3 coding sequence is TGCGCCAGTATGGGACTCGACACTTCAGAGACCCAGTACTTC. This translates into CASMGLDTSETQYF.

The rearrangement joins TRBV6-5 to TRBJ1-2; tentatively, D is TRBD1 (5 bases). The ends were cut back, 5 bases at V and 8 bases at J, with 15 bases in the middle. CDR1 is MNHEY, CDR2 SVGAGI, per germline. The CDR3 totals 13 residues. The CDR3 nucleotides are TGTGCCAGCAGTAGTGGCAGGGACTCCGGCTACACCTTC. Its translation is CASSSGRDSGYTF.

The chain is built from TRBV18 and TRBJ1-5, with D unresolved. Trimming took off 2 bases at V and 1 base at J, with 6 bases between the two ends. The germline CDR1 and CDR2 sequences are KGHSH and LQKENI. The length of the CDR3 is 14 residues. The chain's CDR3 is CASSPGTSNQPQHF. The CDR3 DNA reads TGTGCCAGCTCACCAGGAACGAGCAATCAGCCCCAGCATTTT.

The rearrangement joins TRBV18 to TRBJ1-5; possible D gene TRBD1, 5 bases. The CDR3 length is 13 residues. Trimming took 4 bases from V and 1 from J, leaving 5 bases between them. The V gene's germline CDR1 is KGHSH and CDR2 LQKENI. This chain's CDR3 is CASSQGSNQPQHF. The CDR3 DNA reads TGTGCCAGCTCACAGGGGAGCAATCAGCCCCAGCATTTT.

The V gene is TRBV11-1, the J gene TRBJ2-5, with D perhaps given as TRBD1 or TRBD2 (5 bases each). The CDR3 covers 14 residues. V dropped 4 bases and J dropped 2 bases, with 11 bases sitting between them. CDR1 SGHAT and CDR2 FQDESV come from the germline V gene (reference sequence). For the CDR3, the DNA is TGTGCCAGCAGCTCCGGGACGGCTCAAGAGACCCAGTACTTC. It translates to CASSSGTAQETQYF.

The chain recombines TRBV4-1 with TRBJ1-5, with D unclear. Trimming took off 4 bases at V and 6 bases at J, with 10 bases between the two ends. CDR3 length: 13 amino acids. Germline CDR1 MGHRA, CDR2 YSYEKL. The CDR3 is CASSLQDGQPQHF. The CDR3, as DNA: TGCGCCAGCAGCCTACAAGACGGTCAGCCCCAGCATTTT.

This clone was seen a single time. The CDR3: CASSNLRDREGSSYGYTF. Written as DNA, the CDR3 is TGTGCCAGCAGCAATCTCCGGGACAGGGAGGGCTCTAGCTATGGCTACACCTTC. V gene TRBV12-1 combines with J gene TRBJ1-2; the table's D call of TRBD1 was not tested on the DNA. TRBV12-1 is designated a pseudogene. This CDR3 is built from 18 residues.

J is TRBJ2-5 and V is TRBV15; possible D gene TRBD2, 5 bases. This CDR3 is built from 14 residues. Looked up from germline, CDR1 is LNHNV and CDR2 is YYDKDF (reference sequence). The germline V and J ends were trimmed by 0 bases and 4 bases, with 9 bases remaining between them. CDR3 protein: CATSRDRSGETQYF. The CDR3 nucleotides read TGTGCCACCAGCAGAGATCGGAGCGGAGAGACCCAGTACTTC.

CDR3 sequence (DNA): TGTGCCAGCAGCCAACTAGCGGGAGTGTCGGGTGAGCAGTTCTTC. Its translation is CASSQLAGVSGEQFF. V usage is TRBV7-9 and J usage is TRBJ2-1, with 11 bases matching TRBD2. J gave up 9 bases and V 5 bases, and 9 bases lay outside the gene matches. This CDR3 spans 15 amino acids. Germline assignment: CDR1 SEHNR and CDR2 FQNEAQ (reference sequence).

The CDR3 sequence: CASSLLNNEQFF. The CDR3 nucleotides read TGTGCCAGCAGCCTCCTCAACAATGAGCAGTTCTTC. The rearrangement uses TRBV11-2 and TRBJ2-1; D is uncertain. The germline CDR1 and CDR2 sequences are SGHAT and FQNNGV. The V end lost 5 bases, the J end lost 5 bases, and 7 bases lay between the germline ends. The CDR3 is 12 amino acids.

The rearrangement uses TRBV6-4 and TRBJ1-4; 7 bases are shared with TRBD1. CDR1 and CDR2 (germline): MRHNA, SNTAGT. The CDR3 is 18 residues long. Unmatched junction bases numbered 11, after V lost 2 bases and J lost 2 bases. The CDR3 region is CASSDRDSSGWTNEKLFF. For the CDR3, the DNA is TGTGCCAGCAGTGACCGGGACAGTTCCGGGTGGACTAATGAAAAACTGTTTTTT.

The chain combines TRBV18 with TRBJ2-7; TRBD2 matches 8 bases. Per germline, CDR1 KGHSH and CDR2 LQKENI. Trimming took 3 bases from V and 2 from J; bases not matched to a gene: 6. The CDR3 spans 15 residues. This chain's CDR3 is CASSPPGTSPYEQYF. The DNA of the CDR3 is TGTGCCAGCTCACCGCCCGGGACTAGTCCCTACGAGCAGTACTTC.

The chain uses TRBV19 and TRBJ2-6; 7 positions match TRBD2. Losses at the gene ends were 4 bases for V and 3 bases for J; bases not matched to a gene: 3. The CDR3 contains 15 residues. Germline CDR1 LNHDA, CDR2 SQIVND (reference sequence). The CDR3, as DNA: TGTGCCAGTAGTAGGGAGGGTTATGGGGCCAACGTCCTGACTTTC. It codes for CASSREGYGANVLTF. Looking up the rest from reference TRBV19 and TRBJ2-6 gives the full variable domain: DGGITQSPKYLFRKEGQNVTLSCEQNLNHDAMYWYRQDPGQGLRLIYYSQIVNDFQKGDIAEGYSVSREKKESFPLTVTSAQKNPTAFYLCASSREGYGANVLTFGAGSRLTVL.

The chain carries TRBV10-3 and TRBJ2-3, with 7 positions matching TRBD1. Trimming cost V 5 bases and J 2 bases; bases outside gene matches: 4. CDR3 length: 14 residues. Germline CDR1 ENHRY, CDR2 SYGVKD. CDR3 nucleotide sequence: TGTGCCATCAGTAGGACAGGCTCCACAGATACGCAGTATTTT. This encodes CAISRTGSTDTQYF.